This T cell receptor (beta chain) comes out of a study of T-cell memory formation after mild COVID-19. This clonotype was counted a few times. TCRdb reprocessed the 5' RACE reads with MiXCR, giving one entry per CDR3 protein. The sample yields 550,000 to 600,000 distinct CDR3 sequences, 20% to 25% seen once. Germline V gene lookup returns CDR1 SGHTA and CDR2 FQGTGA. The ends lost 3 bases at V and 1 base at J; junction bases unmatched: 3. This CDR3 is built from 15 residues. The gene calls are TRBV7-3 and TRBJ1-1, with 9 bases matching TRBD1. This TCR was sampled from an adult woman who had mild COVID-19 (a few samples of this study predate the infection). Cell type and time point are not known. Material for sequencing was PBMCs or a T cell subset sorted from them (not recorded which). CDR3 residues: CASSLLGQGNTEAFF. The CDR3, as DNA: TGTGCCAGCAGCTTGCTGGGACAGGGGAACACTGAAGCTTTCTTT.